One and the same sample provided the 17 T cell receptor beta chains below, sequenced in a study of monozygotic twins with inflammatory bowel disease. From the 5' RACE reads, TCRdb lists one entry per CDR3 protein and no DNA. Found here are about 450,000 distinct CDR3 sequences; the top ten clones hold 2% to 2.5%. The sample was blood. These receptor sequences come from a human donor with ulcerative colitis or Crohn's disease, or a healthy co-twin of an affected twin (not recorded which).

The V gene is TRBV4-2, the J gene TRBJ2-2. Germline CDR1 reads LGHNA; CDR2 reads YNFKEQ. This CDR3 contains 14 residues. CDR3 sequence: CASSQDGFTGELFF.

The chain couples TRBV5-6 to TRBJ2-3; checking the TCRdb D call of TRBD2 is not possible without DNA. The germline CDR1 and CDR2 sequences are SGHDT and YYEEEE. This CDR3 is built from 15 residues. The CDR3 is CASSLRGRPPDTQYF. Complete variable domain (other parts from reference TRBV5-6 and TRBJ2-3): DAGVTQSPTHLIKTRGQQVTLRCSPKSGHDTVSWYQQALGQGPQFIFQYYEEEERQRGNFPDRFSGHQFPNYSSELNVNALLLGDSALYLCASSLRGRPPDTQYFGPGTRLTVL.

The J gene is TRBJ2-1, the V gene TRBV7-8; TCRdb names TRBD1, which stays unverified in the absence of DNA. CDR3 length equals 15 residues. The germline V gene has CDR1 SGHVS and CDR2 FQNEAQ. Here the CDR3 reads CASSLSGGASGEQFF.

This chain uses TRBV4-2 with TRBJ1-2. Germline CDR1 and CDR2: LGHNA and YNFKEQ. The CDR3 length is 16 residues. CDR3 region: CARSQEKNRLDYGYTF.

The chain employs TRBV9 and TRBJ2-1; TCRdb names TRBD1, which stays unverified in the absence of DNA. The CDR3 length is 13 residues. The germline V gene encodes CDR1 SGDLS and CDR2 YYNGEE. CDR3 in amino acids: CASSPMGGGEQFF.

V is TRBV29-1 and J is TRBJ2-1. The CDR3 length is 14 residues. The germline V gene has CDR1 SQVTM and CDR2 ANQGSEA. CDR3 amino acids: CSVSLAREENEQFF.

The chain joins TRBV7-6 to TRBJ2-1; TCRdb returns TRBD1, unconfirmable since there is no DNA. The CDR3 is 15 amino acids. Germline-derived CDR1 and CDR2 are SGHVS and FNYEAQ. CDR3 sequence: CASSPVWGGYNEQFF.

This chain connects TRBV3-1 to TRBJ2-1; TCRdb calls TRBD2, which cannot be checked without DNA. This CDR3 comprises 15 residues. Per the germline V gene, CDR1 is LGHDT and CDR2 is YNNKEL (reference sequence). CDR3 amino acids: CASSQTSQPHNEQFF.

The rearrangement links TRBV18 to TRBJ2-7; TCRdb designates TRBD2, a call that cannot be tested without DNA. Germline V CDR1 and CDR2: KGHSH, LQKENI. The CDR3 covers 13 residues. The CDR3 sequence: CASSPRQEGEQYF.

The V gene is TRBV28, the J gene TRBJ2-3; as DNA is missing, the TRBD2 call by TCRdb cannot be tested. CDR1 is MDHEN, CDR2 SYDVKM, per germline. There are 17 residues in the CDR3. The CDR3 reads CASSFGSSAVWTDTQYF.

This chain uses TRBV5-5 with TRBJ2-2; TCRdb picks TRBD2, but there is no DNA to check that call. Germline V CDR1 and CDR2: SGHKS, YYEKEE (reference sequence). The CDR3 covers 16 residues. CDR3 loop: CASSTQGLLNTGELFF.

The chain combines TRBV20-1 with TRBJ2-1. CDR1 is DFQATT, CDR2 SNEGSKA, per germline (reference sequence). There are 16 residues in the CDR3. Here the CDR3 reads CSASVGGAVSYNEQFF.

V is TRBV7-3 and J is TRBJ2-1; TCRdb's D gene call, TRBD1, goes unchecked for lack of DNA. This CDR3 is built from 14 residues. The V gene's germline CDR1 is SGHTA and CDR2 FQGTGA. The chain's CDR3 is CASSLLLGQAEQFF.

This chain connects TRBV12-3 or TRBV12-4 to TRBJ1-4; lacking DNA, the TRBD1 call made by TCRdb goes unchecked. This CDR3 is built from 14 residues. The CDR3 region is CASSSGTREEKLFF.

The chain combines TRBV18 with TRBJ2-3; the TCRdb D gene call, TRBD1, has no DNA to confirm it. CDR1 is KGHSH, CDR2 LQKENI, per germline. The CDR3 covers 15 residues. The CDR3 protein is CASSPRGTEVDTQYF.

The V gene is TRBV12-3 or TRBV12-4, the J gene TRBJ1-5; TCRdb selects TRBD1, and the lack of DNA leaves this call unchecked. The CDR3 is 16 residues long. The CDR3 is CASSLTRGHSNQPQHF.

The genes are TRBV6-2 or TRBV6-3 and TRBJ2-1; lacking DNA, the TRBD1 call made by TCRdb goes unchecked. The CDR3 contains 15 residues. CDR1 and CDR2 from the germline V gene are MNHEY and SVGEGT. The CDR3 protein is CASSYLDAPGNEQFF.